The 13 T cell receptor beta chains reported below all come from one sample, sequenced in a study of Graves' ophthalmopathy and Graves' hyperthyroidism. Amplification of TCR beta CDR3 regions used RNA transcripts. HTBI-primed RT-PCR formed the first round, and a multiplex PCR formed the second. TCRdb re-derived calls from the multiplex PCR reads in MiXCR, one entry per CDR3 protein. The sample holds around 1,000,000 distinct CDR3 sequences, about two fifths seen once. Sequencing was done on a sample of peripheral blood or thyroid tissue (not recorded which). These receptors originate from an adult man with Graves' hyperthyroidism.

Note on this clonotype: This may arise from a read error, as a much more abundant clone is one base away. The chain combines TRBV7-2 with TRBJ2-7; either TRBD1 or TRBD2 may fit D (6 bases each). The germline V gene has CDR1 SGHTA and CDR2 FQGNSA. The CDR3 contains 16 residues. CDR3 residues: CASSRTVRGVSHEQYF. The CDR3 coding sequence is TGTGCCAGCAGCAGGACAGTGCGCGGGGTCTCCCACGAGCAGTACTTC.

This clonotype has at least ten counts. This chain joins TRBV9 and TRBJ2-7; D is perhaps TRBD1 or TRBD2 (6 bases each). The CDR3 contains 15 residues. Deletions cut 3 bases from V and 3 bases from J, with 16 bases between. Germline V gene lookup returns CDR1 SGDLS and CDR2 YYNGEE. The CDR3 loop is CASSGGKGGLYEQYF. The CDR3 DNA follows: TGTGCCAGCAGCGGCGGGAAGGGGGGCCTCTACGAGCAGTACTTC. Using reference TRBV9 and TRBJ2-7 for the parts outside the CDR3, the full variable domain is DSGVTQTPKHLITATGQRVTLRCSPRSGDLSVYWYQQSLDQGLQFLIQYYNGEERAKGNILERFSAQQFPDLHSELNLSSLELGDSALYFCASSGGKGGLYEQYFGPGTRLTVT.

In this sample, this clonotype turned up once. The chain recombines TRBV15 with TRBJ2-1; 8 positions agree with TRBD1. The CDR3 contains 15 residues. The ends lost 0 bases at V and 6 bases at J; junction bases unmatched: 4. The germline V gene encodes CDR1 LNHNV and CDR2 YYDKDF (reference sequence). CDR3 in DNA: TGTGCCACCAGCAGAGATCCCGGACAGGGCAATGAGCAGTTCTTC. Translated, it gives CATSRDPGQGNEQFF.

This clonotype was seen many times. The V gene is TRBV2, the J gene TRBJ1-5; no clear D. The CDR3 sequence is 12 residues long. V was pared by 3 bases and J by 5 bases, with 5 bases between. From germline, CDR1 is SNHLY and CDR2 FYNNEI. CDR3 DNA sequence: TGTGCCAGCAGTGATTTGGATCAGCCCCAGCATTTT. Translation gives CASSDLDQPQHF.

The chain carries TRBV9 and TRBJ1-2; TRBD1 matches 10 bases. The V and J ends lost 4 bases and 3 bases, in that order; junction bases with no gene match: 6. The CDR3 is made up of 15 amino acids. The V gene's germline CDR1 is SGDLS and CDR2 YYNGEE. CDR3 sequence reads: CASSPTTGGHYGYTF. CDR3 DNA sequence: TGTGCCAGCAGCCCGACGACAGGGGGCCACTATGGCTACACCTTC. The full variable domain, its missing parts supplied by reference TRBV9 and TRBJ1-2, is DSGVTQTPKHLITATGQRVTLRCSPRSGDLSVYWYQQSLDQGLQFLIQYYNGEERAKGNILERFSAQQFPDLHSELNLSSLELGDSALYFCASSPTTGGHYGYTFGSGTRLTVV.

This clonotype came up many times. The chain couples TRBV15 to TRBJ2-5, with 8 positions matching TRBD2. CDR1 is LNHNV and CDR2 is YYDKDF in the germline V gene (reference sequence). This CDR3 contains 13 residues. Unmatched junction bases numbered 3, after V lost 5 bases and J lost 4 bases. The CDR3 DNA is TGTGCCACCAGCCCTCGGGGGGGAGAGACCCAGTACTTC. Encoded protein: CATSPRGGETQYF.

As regards this clonotype: Sequence at one end of the junction differs from germline and may be a read error. The chain links TRBV19 to TRBJ1-2; D gene unclear. Germline V gives CDR1 LNHDA, CDR2 SQIVND (reference sequence). The CDR3 is 13 residues long. The CDR3 here is CTSGLGSHYGYIF. In DNA, the CDR3 is TGTACCAGCGGACTGGGCAGCCACTATGGCTACATCTTC.

The genes are TRBV4-3 and TRBJ2-7; D is ambiguous. Germline CDR1 is LGHNA and CDR2 is YSLEER. The CDR3 loop spans 15 amino acids. V lost 1 base, J lost 1 base, and 11 bases lay in between. The CDR3 region is CASSQGFLSSYEQYF. In DNA form, the CDR3 reads TGCGCCAGCAGCCAAGGTTTTCTGTCATCCTACGAGCAGTACTTC.

This clonotype is a singleton in its sample. The V gene is TRBV7-9, the J gene TRBJ1-6; D ambiguous. The CDR3 length is 16 residues. The V gene lost 4 bases and the J gene lost 8 bases, with 18 bases spanning the gap. Looked up from germline, CDR1 is SEHNR and CDR2 is FQNEAQ (reference sequence). The CDR3 here is CASSYVGSTRYSPLHF. CDR3 in DNA: TGTGCCAGCAGCTACGTTGGCAGTACTCGATATTCACCCCTCCACTTT.

The chain recombines TRBV7-2 with TRBJ2-6, with D hard to call. This CDR3 has 13 residues. The V end lost 0 bases, the J end lost 11 bases, and 8 bases lay between the germline ends. Germline V gene data show CDR1 as SGHTA and CDR2 as FQGNSA. The CDR3 spells CASSLAPAYVLTF. DNA for the CDR3: TGTGCCAGCAGCTTAGCCCCAGCCTACGTCCTGACTTTC.

This sequence joins TRBV12-3 or TRBV12-4 and TRBJ2-7; 8 bases align to TRBD1. This CDR3 spans 15 amino acids. V was clipped by 8 bases and J by 3 bases; unmatched bases: 12. This CDR3 is CASGKRPDRDYEQYF. The CDR3 DNA sequence: TGTGCCAGCGGAAAAAGACCGGACAGGGACTACGAGCAGTACTTC.

Ten or more counts support this clonotype. The CDR3 loop reads CASGWDPWSDEAFF. The DNA for the CDR3 is TGCGCCAGCGGTTGGGACCCCTGGTCGGATGAAGCTTTCTTT. The chain carries TRBV5-1 and TRBJ1-1; D possibly corresponds to TRBD1 (5 bases). The CDR3 is 14 amino acids. V was trimmed by 7 bases and J by 7 bases, leaving 20 bases between them. Germline CDR1 SGHRS, CDR2 YFSETQ.

In its sample, this clonotype was seen many times. This chain links TRBV7-2 with TRBJ2-5; the D gene is possibly TRBD2 (6 bases). The CDR3 has 15 amino acids. Trimming left V 5 bases short and J 5 bases short, with 18 bases between. The V gene's germline CDR1 is SGHTA and CDR2 FQGNSA. The CDR3 nucleotides read TGTGCCAGCAGCCCAGGTTCGGGGGACTGGGAGACCCAGTACTTC. It yields the protein CASSPGSGDWETQYF.